This T cell receptor beta chain emerged from a study of T cell changes during pregnancy in multiple sclerosis. The CDR3 loop spans 15 amino acids. With V trimmed by 4 bases and J by 4 bases, 5 bases remained unmatched. Germline V gives CDR1 SGDLS, CDR2 YYNGEE. Clones were read by immunoSEQ multiplex PCR, and TCRdb kept only the in-frame ones, dropping some. The sample lists approximately 24,000 clones; around 87% were seen once. This clone ranks as medium-sized. The gene calls are TRBV9 and TRBJ2-5; 12 nucleotides match TRBD1. The TCR comes from a female donor in good health, enrolled as a control in a pregnancy study. The source was CD4+ T cells from peripheral blood mononuclear cells, collected in the second trimester of pregnancy. The CDR3 DNA reads as TGTGCCAGCAGCAAGGGACAGGGGGCGCGAGAGACCCAGTACTTC. This encodes CASSKGQGARETQYF.